One T cell receptor beta chain is described in this entry. It lacks a known antigen. Per-base qualities were not stored, and no clone one base away is much larger. The source of the sample is a study of graft-versus-host responses after intestinal transplantation (dated by TCRdb to the early 2020s). For the study in its entirety: The transplants that recipients got were multivisceral, liver-intestinal, or isolated intestinal. A peak of at least 4% donor T cells among recipient peripheral blood mononuclear cells was the definition used for donor T cell macrochimerism. Alloreactive clones were identified by sequencing pre-transplant mixed lymphocyte reaction products and comparing them with unstimulated pre-transplant donor and recipient T cells. Rather than being sequenced by the commercial service, samples from three later patients were sequenced in-house on an Illumina MiSeq and processed with MiXCR. A cohort of roughly 25 intestinal transplant recipients, including one retransplant, was enrolled, and a few patients lacking pretransplant specimens were excluded. After intestinal transplantation, graft-versus-host and host-versus-graft alloreactive T cell clones in the graft, circulation and bone marrow were tracked using bulk TCR-beta CDR3 sequencing. Anti-thymocyte globulin induction was given to all recipients, followed by maintenance tacrolimus and steroids for 3 to 4 years. The investigation overall reported the following: High GvH to HvG T cell clonal ratios were observed in the allografts of patients with donor T cell macrochimerism. GvH clones turned up in recipient bone marrow, with some appearing earlier in ileal mucosa or blood, a pattern consistent with an intestinal mucosal origin. The relatively low number and heterogeneity of intestinal transplant patients limited the conclusions. Early after transplant, peak levels of circulating GvH clones were found to be associated with declines in HvG clones.

CDR1 SGHVS and CDR2 FQNEAQ were looked up in the germline V gene. The CDR3 measures 15 amino acids from cysteine to phenylalanine. Just CDR3 DNA is preserved here, 45 bases in frame from base 1. V gives up 5 bases and J gives up 8 bases, and the segment between their germline ends measures 21 bases. Libraries were prepared through the immunoSEQ multiplex PCR assay. For most patients, genomic DNA was isolated using the Qiagen DNeasy Blood and Tissue Kit and was shipped frozen to Adaptive Biotechnologies for TCR sequencing. For most patients, genomic DNA was subjected to high-throughput TCR-beta CDR3 sequencing by Adaptive Biotechnologies. The study's processing was this. TCR sequencing data for roughly 18 patients were retrieved from Adaptive's ImmunoSEQ software; a few other patients were processed with MiXCR and VDJtools. CD4 versus CD8 sorting errors were corrected by removing sequences found in both subsets at a frequency ratio below 5:1. CDR3 nucleotide sequences shared by donor and recipient were removed because the origin of these sequences could not be assigned. To be classed as alloreactive, a clone needed at least 2-fold expansion over unstimulated cells and a minimum CFSE-low frequency of 0.002% (template counts) or 0.001% (read counts). A clone was considered mappable if detected in the sequenced pre-transplant spleen, lymph node, or MLR CFSE-low populations of the donor or recipient. The cumulative frequency of alloreactive clones was calculated as a percentage of all sequences, weighted by copy number. Here the immuneACCESS table is served through TCRdb, limited to in-frame sequences with V and J called. Missing clones are a known gap in these copies; in checked studies unresolved V genes cover under half, and the rest lacks a known reason. The V and J calls and clone size are taken from that table; D and trimming were inferred from the DNA. The sample table shows about 100,000 clones, and more than 85% are seen once. The leading ten clones occupy more than 0.75% of the sample.

The sample's time point label is to be understood as: cells obtained before transplantation from donor or recipient. CD3+CD4+ and CD3+CD8+ populations were FACS-sorted from unstimulated pre-transplant donor and recipient cells taken from spleen or lymph nodes. The TCR sequence derives from a human donor who was the organ donor for an intestinal transplant. Recombination linked TRBV7-8 to TRBJ1-1, with an unclear D gene assignment. The specimen comprised unstimulated CD4+ T cells sorted from spleen or lymph node cells, sampled before transplant. The CDR3 protein sequence reads: CASSDNGPEGLEAFF. Here is the DNA: TGTGCCAGCAGCGATAACGGTCCAGAAGGTTTAGAAGCTTTCTTT.